The 8 T cell receptor beta chains below all came from one sample that was sequenced in a study of T-cell memory formation after mild COVID-19. TCRdb re-derived calls from the 5' RACE reads in MiXCR, one entry per CDR3 protein. The sample has hundreds of thousands of distinct CDR3 sequences, 15% to 20% seen once. The sequenced sample was PBMCs or a T cell subset sorted from them (not recorded which). The receptors were sampled from an adult woman who had mild COVID-19 (a few samples of this study predate the infection). Cell type and time point are not known.

The chain employs TRBV5-1 and TRBJ1-4, with D tentatively TRBD1 (5 bases). The V and J ends lost 1 base and 6 bases respectively, with 13 bases between them. The CDR3 spans 15 residues. Germline lookup yields CDR1 SGHRS and CDR2 YFSETQ. CDR3 in DNA: TGCGCCAGCAGCTTGTCCGGGACCCCGGATGAAAAACTGTTTTTT. This gives the protein CASSLSGTPDEKLFF. The variable domain in full, completed from reference TRBV5-1 and TRBJ1-4, reads KAGVTQTPRYLIKTRGQQVTLSCSPISGHRSVSWYQQTPGQGLQFLFEYFSETQRNKGNFPGRFSGRQFSNSRSEMNVSTLELGDSALYLCASSLSGTPDEKLFFGSGTQLSVL.

The rearrangement joins TRBV4-1 to TRBJ1-1; no reliable D call. Germline V gene sequence: CDR1 MGHRA, CDR2 YSYEKL. This CDR3 is built from 14 residues. The V and J ends lost 0 bases and 11 bases respectively, with 16 bases between them. This chain's CDR3 is CASSQDSTAIPAFF. The CDR3, as DNA: TGCGCCAGCAGCCAAGATTCTACGGCAATTCCCGCTTTCTTT.

This clonotype was counted many times. The rearrangement joins TRBV6-5 to TRBJ2-7; the D gene is possibly TRBD1 (6 bases). The CDR3 spans 16 residues. The germline V gene has CDR1 MNHEY and CDR2 SVGAGI. Trimming cost V 0 bases and J 0 bases, with 12 bases left between them. This CDR3 reads CASSYSYPGDSYEQYF. CDR3 nucleotides: TGTGCCAGCAGTTACTCTTACCCAGGGGACTCCTACGAGCAGTACTTC.

The CDR3 DNA follows: TGTGCCTGGAGCAATTACGCTGCGGTGTTCCAGGGGTCCTACGAGCAGTACTTC. Translating it yields CAWSNYAAVFQGSYEQYF. The chain links TRBV30 to TRBJ2-7; D possibly corresponds to TRBD1 (6 bases). Germline CDR1 is GTSNPN and CDR2 is SVGIG (reference sequence). Trimming pared 3 bases from V and 1 base from J, leaving 25 bases between. The CDR3 is made up of 18 amino acids.

The chain links TRBV7-2 to TRBJ2-3; TRBD2 aligns across 8 bases. The CDR3 loop spans 15 amino acids. Looked up from germline, CDR1 is SGHTA and CDR2 is FQGNSA. V trimming: 7 bases; J trimming: 3 bases; junction bases outside the gene matches: 9. The DNA of the CDR3 is TGTGCCAGCACACGGGTAGCGGGGTCTACAGATACGCAGTATTTT. This gives the protein CASTRVAGSTDTQYF.

The chain couples TRBV12-3 or TRBV12-4 to TRBJ2-3; D not resolved. The germline V and J ends were trimmed by 3 bases and 4 bases, with 11 bases remaining between them. CDR3 length equals 14 residues. CDR3 loop: CASSLSRVADTQYF. CDR3 DNA: TGTGCCAGCAGTTTGAGTCGAGTTGCAGATACGCAGTATTTT.

Only a few counts were recorded for this clonotype. The chain links TRBV10-3 to TRBJ2-7; 9 bases are a match to TRBD1. The CDR3 is 15 residues long. CDR1 is ENHRY and CDR2 is SYGVKD in the germline V gene. The J segment lost 4 bases and the V segment lost 2 bases, leaving 6 bases of the junction unmatched. This CDR3 is CAISEPGQGRYEQYF. CDR3 DNA sequence: TGTGCCATCAGTGAGCCCGGACAGGGGAGGTACGAGCAGTACTTC.

This chain links TRBV6-2 or TRBV6-3 with TRBJ1-1; TRBD1 aligns across 7 bases. This CDR3 spans 14 amino acids. Germline V lookup: CDR1 MNHEY, CDR2 SVGEGT. Germline trimming cut 6 bases from V and 1 base from J; bases unmatched to any gene: 5. The DNA of the CDR3 is TGTGCCAGCAGACTGACAGGGCAGAACACTGAAGCTTTCTTT. Encoded protein: CASRLTGQNTEAFF.